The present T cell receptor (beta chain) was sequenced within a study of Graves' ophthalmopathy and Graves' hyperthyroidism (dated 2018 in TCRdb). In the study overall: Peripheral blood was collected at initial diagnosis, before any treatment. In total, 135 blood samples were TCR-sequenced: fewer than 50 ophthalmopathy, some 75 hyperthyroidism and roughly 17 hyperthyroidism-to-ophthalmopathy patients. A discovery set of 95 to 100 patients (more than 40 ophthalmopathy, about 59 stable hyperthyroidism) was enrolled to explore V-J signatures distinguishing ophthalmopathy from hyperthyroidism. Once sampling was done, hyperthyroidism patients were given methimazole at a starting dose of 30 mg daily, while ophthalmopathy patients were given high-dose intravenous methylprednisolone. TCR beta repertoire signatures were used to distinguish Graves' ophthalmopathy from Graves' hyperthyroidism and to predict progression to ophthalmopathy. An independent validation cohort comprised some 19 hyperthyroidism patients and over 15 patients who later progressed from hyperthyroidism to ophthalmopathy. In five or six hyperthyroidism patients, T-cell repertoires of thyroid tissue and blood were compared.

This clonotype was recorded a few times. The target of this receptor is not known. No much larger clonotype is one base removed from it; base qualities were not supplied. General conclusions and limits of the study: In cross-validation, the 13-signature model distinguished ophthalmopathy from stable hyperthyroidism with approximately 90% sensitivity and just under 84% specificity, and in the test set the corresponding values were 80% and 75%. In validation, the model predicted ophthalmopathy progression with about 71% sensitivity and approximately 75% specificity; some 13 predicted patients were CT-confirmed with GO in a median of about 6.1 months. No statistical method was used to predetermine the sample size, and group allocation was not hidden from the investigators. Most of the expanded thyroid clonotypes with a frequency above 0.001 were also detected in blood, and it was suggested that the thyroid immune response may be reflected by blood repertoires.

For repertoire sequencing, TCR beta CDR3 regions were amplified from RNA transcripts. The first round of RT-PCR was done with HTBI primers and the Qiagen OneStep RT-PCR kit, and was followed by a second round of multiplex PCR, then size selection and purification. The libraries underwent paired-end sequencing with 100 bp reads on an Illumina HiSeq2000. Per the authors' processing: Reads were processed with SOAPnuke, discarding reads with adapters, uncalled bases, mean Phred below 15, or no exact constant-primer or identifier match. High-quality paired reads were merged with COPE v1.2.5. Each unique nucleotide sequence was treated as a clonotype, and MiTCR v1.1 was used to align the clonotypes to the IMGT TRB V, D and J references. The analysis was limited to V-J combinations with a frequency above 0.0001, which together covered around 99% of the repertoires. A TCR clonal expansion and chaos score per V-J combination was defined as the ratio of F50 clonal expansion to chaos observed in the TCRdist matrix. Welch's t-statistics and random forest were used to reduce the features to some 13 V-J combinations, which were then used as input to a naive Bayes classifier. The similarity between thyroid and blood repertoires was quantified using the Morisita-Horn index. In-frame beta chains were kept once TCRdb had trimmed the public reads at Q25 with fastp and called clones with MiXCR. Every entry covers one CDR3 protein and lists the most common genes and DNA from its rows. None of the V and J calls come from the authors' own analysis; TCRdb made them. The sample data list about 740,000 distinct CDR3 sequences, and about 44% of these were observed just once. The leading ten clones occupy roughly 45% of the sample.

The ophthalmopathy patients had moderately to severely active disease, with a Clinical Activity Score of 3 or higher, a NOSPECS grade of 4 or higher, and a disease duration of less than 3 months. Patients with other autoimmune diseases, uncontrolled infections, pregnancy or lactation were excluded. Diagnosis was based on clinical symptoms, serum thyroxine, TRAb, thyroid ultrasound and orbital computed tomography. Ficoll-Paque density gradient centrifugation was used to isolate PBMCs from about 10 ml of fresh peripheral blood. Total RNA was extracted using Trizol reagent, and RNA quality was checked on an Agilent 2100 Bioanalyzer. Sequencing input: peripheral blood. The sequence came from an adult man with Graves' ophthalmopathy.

Here the CDR3 is given as CSVAQGDYGYTF. The DNA sequence is as follows: TGCAGCGTTGCGCAGGGGGATTATGGCTACACCTTC. Here the chain combines TRBV29-1 and TRBJ1-2; TRBD1 aligns with 7 central bases. The CDR3 runs 12 amino acids, cysteine and phenylalanine included. Left in the record is the CDR3 DNA by itself, 36 bases read in frame from the first base. V is pruned by 4 bases and J by 5 bases, leaving 4 bases of the junction without a gene match. The germline V gene supplies CDR1 SQVTM and CDR2 ANQGSEA.